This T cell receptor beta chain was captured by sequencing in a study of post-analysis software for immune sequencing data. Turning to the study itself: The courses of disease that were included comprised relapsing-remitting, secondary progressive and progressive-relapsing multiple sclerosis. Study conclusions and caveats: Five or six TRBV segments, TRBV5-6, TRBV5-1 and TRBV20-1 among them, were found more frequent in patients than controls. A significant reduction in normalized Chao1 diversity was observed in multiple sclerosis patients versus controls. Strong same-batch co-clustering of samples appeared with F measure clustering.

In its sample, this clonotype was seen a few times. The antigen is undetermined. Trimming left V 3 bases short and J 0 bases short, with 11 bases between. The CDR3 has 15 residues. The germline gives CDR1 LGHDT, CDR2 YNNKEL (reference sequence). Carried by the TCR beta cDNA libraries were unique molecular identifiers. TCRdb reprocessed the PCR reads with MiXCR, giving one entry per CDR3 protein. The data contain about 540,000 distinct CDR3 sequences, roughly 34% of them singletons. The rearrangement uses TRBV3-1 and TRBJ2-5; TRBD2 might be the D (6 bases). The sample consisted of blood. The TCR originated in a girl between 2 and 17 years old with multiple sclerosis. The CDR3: CASSQRDSYQETQYF. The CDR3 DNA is TGTGCCAGCAGCCAGCGGGACTCGTACCAAGAGACCCAGTACTTC.